These 14 T cell receptor beta chains originate from one sample sequenced in a study of blood T cell repertoires in COVID-19. Only in-frame clones appear in the TCRdb table, and some are missing; sequencing was by immunoSEQ multiplex PCR. This table holds over 200,000 clones, around 80% found once. Material for sequencing was PBMCs or T cells enriched from blood (not recorded which). The receptors shown here come from a man between 60 and 75 years old who had recovered from COVID-19.

This chain links TRBV7-9 with TRBJ1-2, with 8 bases fitting TRBD1. The germline V gene encodes CDR1 SEHNR and CDR2 FQNEAQ (reference sequence). With V trimmed by 6 bases and J by 7 bases, 7 bases remained unmatched. The CDR3 extends over 13 amino acids. CDR3 nucleotide sequence: TGTGCCAGCAGGCGCGACAGGGGAGGTGGCTACACCTTC. The encoded protein is CASRRDRGGGYTF.

The CDR3 sequence: CASAGGPNTGELFF. In DNA form, the CDR3 reads TGCGCCAGCGCGGGGGGACCGAACACCGGGGAGCTGTTTTTT. The chain combines TRBV5-1 with TRBJ2-2, with 8 nucleotides matching TRBD2. The ends lost 7 bases at V and 0 bases at J; junction bases unmatched: 2. Germline CDR1 and CDR2: SGHRS and YFSETQ. The CDR3 is 14 residues long.

This rearrangement joins TRBV18 to TRBJ2-1, with TRBD1 identical over 7 bases. Per the germline V gene, CDR1 is KGHSH and CDR2 is LQKENI. J was trimmed by 1 base and V by 1 base; bases with no gene match: 7. The CDR3 sequence is 17 residues long. CDR3 in DNA: TGTGCCAGCTCACCACTTCCCCGGGACAGTTCCTACAATGAGCAGTTCTTC. Protein sequence: CASSPLPRDSSYNEQFF.

The rearrangement joins TRBV7-2 to TRBJ1-5, with D unresolved. CDR1 is SGHTA and CDR2 is FQGNSA in the germline V gene. Trimming cost V 1 base and J 0 bases, with 10 bases left between them. The CDR3 length is 16 residues. CDR3 in DNA: TGTGCCAGCAGCTTAGAGTCGGTTTATAGCAATCAGCCCCAGCATTTT. Residues: CASSLESVYSNQPQHF. The variable domain in full, with the rest retrieved from reference TRBV7-2 and TRBJ1-5, is GAGVSQSPSNKVTEKGKDVELRCDPISGHTALYWYRQSLGQGLEFLIYFQGNSAPDKSGLPSDRFSAERTGGSVSTLTIQRTQQEDSAVYLCASSLESVYSNQPQHFGDGTRLSIL.

The V gene is TRBV30, the J gene TRBJ1-2; tentatively, D is TRBD1 (5 bases). Trimming left V 3 bases short and J 5 bases short, with 10 bases between. Germline CDR1 is GTSNPN and CDR2 is SVGIG (reference sequence). This CDR3 is built from 12 residues. This CDR3 reads CAWRQGNYGYTF. CDR3 coding DNA: TGTGCCTGGAGGCAGGGAAATTATGGCTACACCTTC.

The CDR3: CASSQKEKERGYNEQFF. In nucleotides, the CDR3 is TGCGCCAGCAGCCAAAAGGAAAAGGAGCGGGGCTACAATGAGCAGTTCTTC. This chain uses TRBV4-1 with TRBJ2-1; TRBD2 aligns across 7 bases. Germline lookup yields CDR1 MGHRA and CDR2 YSYEKL. The CDR3 is 17 amino acids. V trimming: 2 bases; J trimming: 3 bases; junction bases outside the gene matches: 10.

This clone is a singleton in its sample. The J gene is TRBJ2-7, the V gene TRBV6-1; D is uncertain. V lost 1 base to trimming and J lost 9 bases, with 13 bases between them. The CDR3 runs 13 residues. Germline V gene sequence: CDR1 MNHNS, CDR2 SASEGT. CDR3 DNA: TGTGCCAGCAGTGAAGTAGCAGCGAGAGGGCAGTACTTC. Its translation is CASSEVAARGQYF.

The chain has TRBV29-1 and TRBJ1-2; D might be TRBD1 (5 bases). V was clipped by 4 bases and J by 8 bases, with 11 bases between them. This CDR3 is built from 11 residues. Germline V gene sequence: CDR1 SQVTM, CDR2 ANQGSEA. CDR3 sequence (DNA): TGCAGCGTTGGGAGGGGTGGCGGCTACACCTTC. Translated, it gives CSVGRGGGYTF.

The chain links TRBV18 to TRBJ2-6, with D tentatively TRBD2 (5 bases). Deletions cut 5 bases from V and 0 bases from J, with 20 bases between. The CDR3 sequence is 19 residues long. The germline CDR1 and CDR2 sequences are KGHSH and LQKENI. The CDR3 region is CASSVVADSLLSGANVLTF. The DNA of the CDR3 is TGTGCCAGCTCAGTTGTGGCGGACTCCCTCCTCTCTGGGGCCAACGTCCTGACTTTC.

This chain uses TRBV7-2 with TRBJ2-5, with 8 bases fitting TRBD1. The V gene end was trimmed by 5 bases and the J gene end by 0 bases; junction bases not matched to a gene: 5. The length of the CDR3 is 15 residues. Germline V gene data show CDR1 as SGHTA and CDR2 as FQGNSA. The CDR3 sequence: CASSADRGYQETQYF. The DNA of the CDR3 is TGTGCCAGCAGCGCCGACAGGGGTTACCAAGAGACCCAGTACTTC.

This sequence joins TRBV6-4 and TRBJ1-2; D is perhaps TRBD1 (5 bases). The CDR3 contains 13 residues. Germline loops: CDR1 MRHNA, CDR2 SNTAGT. V was clipped by 6 bases and J by 0 bases, with 8 bases between them. In DNA, the CDR3 is TGTGCCAGCAGGACAGACTCTAACTATGGCTACACCTTC. Residues: CASRTDSNYGYTF.

The genes are TRBV7-9 and TRBJ1-4; 9 bases agree with TRBD1. J lost 6 bases, V lost 5 bases, and 13 bases had no gene match. The CDR3 runs to 17 residues. The germline V gene encodes CDR1 SEHNR and CDR2 FQNEAQ (reference sequence). The CDR3 DNA is TGTGCCAGCAGCACCGGGACAGGGAAATCGGCGGATGAAAAACTGTTTTTT. Its translation: CASSTGTGKSADEKLFF.

This rearrangement joins TRBV4-1 to TRBJ1-1; 7 bases are a match to TRBD1. The CDR3 consists of 16 residues. J was trimmed by 3 bases and V by 0 bases; bases with no gene match: 7. The germline V gene has CDR1 MGHRA and CDR2 YSYEKL. The CDR3 DNA sequence: TGCGCCAGCAGCCAAGAGGTGGCCAGGGGGGACACTGAAGCTTTCTTT. Translation gives CASSQEVARGDTEAFF.

The V and J genes are TRBV25-1 and TRBJ2-7, with a weak D call TRBD1 (6 bases). Deletions cut 3 bases from V and 3 bases from J, with 15 bases between. CDR3 length equals 15 residues. Germline CDR1 and CDR2: MGHDK and SYGVNS. As DNA, the CDR3 is TGTGCCAGCAGTGATTCACAACAGGGTGACTACGAGCAGTACTTC. Its translation is CASSDSQQGDYEQYF.